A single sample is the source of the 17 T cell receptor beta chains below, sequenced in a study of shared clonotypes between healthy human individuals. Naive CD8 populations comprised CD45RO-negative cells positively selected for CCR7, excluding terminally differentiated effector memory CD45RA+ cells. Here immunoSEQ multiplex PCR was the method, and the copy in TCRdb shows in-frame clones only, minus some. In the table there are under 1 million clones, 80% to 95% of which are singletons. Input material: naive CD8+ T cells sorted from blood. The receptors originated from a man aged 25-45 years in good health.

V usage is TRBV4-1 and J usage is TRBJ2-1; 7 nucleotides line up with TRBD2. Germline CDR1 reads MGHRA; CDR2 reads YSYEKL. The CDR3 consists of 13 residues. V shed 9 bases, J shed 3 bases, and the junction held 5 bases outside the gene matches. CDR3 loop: CASRPSGYNEQFF. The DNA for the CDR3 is TGCGCCAGTAGACCTAGCGGCTACAATGAGCAGTTCTTC.

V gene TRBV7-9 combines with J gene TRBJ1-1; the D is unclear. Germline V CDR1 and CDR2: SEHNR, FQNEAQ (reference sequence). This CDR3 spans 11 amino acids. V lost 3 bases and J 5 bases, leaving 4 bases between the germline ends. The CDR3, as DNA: TGTGCCAGCAGCTTCGAGACTGAAGCTTTCTTT. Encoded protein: CASSFETEAFF.

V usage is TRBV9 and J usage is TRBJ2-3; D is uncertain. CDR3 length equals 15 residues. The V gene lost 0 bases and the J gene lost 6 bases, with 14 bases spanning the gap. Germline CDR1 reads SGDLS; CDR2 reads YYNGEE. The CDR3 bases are TGTGCCAGCAGCGTAGGAGTACTTCCCCTTGATACGCAGTATTTT. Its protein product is CASSVGVLPLDTQYF.

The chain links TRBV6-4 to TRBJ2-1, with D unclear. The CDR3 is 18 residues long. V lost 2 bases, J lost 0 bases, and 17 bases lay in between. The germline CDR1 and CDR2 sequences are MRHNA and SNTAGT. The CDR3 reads CASSDGLTEPDSYNEQFF. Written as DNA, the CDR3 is TGTGCCAGCAGTGACGGGTTGACGGAGCCCGACTCCTACAATGAGCAGTTCTTC.

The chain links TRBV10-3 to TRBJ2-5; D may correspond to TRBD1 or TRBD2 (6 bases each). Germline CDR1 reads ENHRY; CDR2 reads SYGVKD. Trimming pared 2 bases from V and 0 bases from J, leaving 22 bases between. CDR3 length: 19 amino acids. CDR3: CAISEATDGGGRDQETQYF. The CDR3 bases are TGTGCCATCAGTGAGGCAACTGACGGAGGGGGAAGGGACCAAGAGACCCAGTACTTC.

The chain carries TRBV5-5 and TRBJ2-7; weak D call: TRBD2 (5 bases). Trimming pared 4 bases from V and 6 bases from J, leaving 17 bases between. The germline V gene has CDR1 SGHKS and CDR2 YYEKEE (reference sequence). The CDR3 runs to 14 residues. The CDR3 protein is CASSLRMGRGEQYF. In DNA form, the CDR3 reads TGTGCCAGCAGCCTCCGGATGGGTCGGGGCGAGCAGTACTTC. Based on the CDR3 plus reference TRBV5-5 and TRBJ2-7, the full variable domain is DAGVTQSPTHLIKTRGQQVTLRCSPISGHKSVSWYQQVLGQGPQFIFQYYEKEERGRGNFPDRFSARQFPNYSSELNVNALLLGDSALYLCASSLRMGRGEQYFGPGTRLTVT.

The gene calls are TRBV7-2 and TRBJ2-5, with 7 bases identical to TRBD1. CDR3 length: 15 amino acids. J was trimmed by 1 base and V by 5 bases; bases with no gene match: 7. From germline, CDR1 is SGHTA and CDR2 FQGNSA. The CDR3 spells CASSPRTGVQETQYF. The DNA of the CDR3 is TGTGCCAGCAGCCCGAGAACAGGGGTCCAAGAGACCCAGTACTTC.

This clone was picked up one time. This chain's CDR3 is CASSQRGHLPRSLYGYTF. CDR3 coding DNA: TGCGCCAGCAGTCAGCGGGGTCACCTCCCCCGGTCCCTCTATGGCTACACCTTC. V usage is TRBV23-1 and J usage is TRBJ1-2; D is undetermined. TRBV23-1 falls under the ORF class, with uncertain function. V lost 3 bases and J lost 4, with 24 bases in between. There are 18 residues in the CDR3.

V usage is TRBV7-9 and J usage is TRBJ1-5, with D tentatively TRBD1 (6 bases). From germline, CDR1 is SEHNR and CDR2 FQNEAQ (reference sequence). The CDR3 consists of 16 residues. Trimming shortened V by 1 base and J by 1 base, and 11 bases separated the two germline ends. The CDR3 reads CASSLVGGESNQPQHF. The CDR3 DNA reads TGTGCCAGCAGCTTAGTAGGGGGGGAAAGCAATCAGCCCCAGCATTTT.

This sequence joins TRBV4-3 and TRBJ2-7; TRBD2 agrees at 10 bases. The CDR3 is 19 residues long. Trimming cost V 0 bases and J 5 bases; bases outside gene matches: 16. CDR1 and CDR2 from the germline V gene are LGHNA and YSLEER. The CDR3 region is CASSQDIRTRAGGAHEQYF. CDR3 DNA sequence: TGCGCCAGCAGCCAAGATATCCGAACTCGAGCGGGAGGGGCGCACGAGCAGTACTTC.

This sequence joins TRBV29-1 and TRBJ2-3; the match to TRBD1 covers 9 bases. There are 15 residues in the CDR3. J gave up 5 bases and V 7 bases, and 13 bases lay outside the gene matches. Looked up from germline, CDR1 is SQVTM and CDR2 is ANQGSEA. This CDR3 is CSDALSGTGQDTQYF. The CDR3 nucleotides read TGCAGCGACGCGCTGTCCGGGACAGGGCAAGATACGCAGTATTTT.

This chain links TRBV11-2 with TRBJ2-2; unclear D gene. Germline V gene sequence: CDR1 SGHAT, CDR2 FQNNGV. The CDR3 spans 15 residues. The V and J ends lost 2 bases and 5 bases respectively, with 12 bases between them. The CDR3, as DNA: TGTGCCAGCAGCTTAATCTCTTTGGGAACCGGGGAGCTGTTTTTT. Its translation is CASSLISLGTGELFF.

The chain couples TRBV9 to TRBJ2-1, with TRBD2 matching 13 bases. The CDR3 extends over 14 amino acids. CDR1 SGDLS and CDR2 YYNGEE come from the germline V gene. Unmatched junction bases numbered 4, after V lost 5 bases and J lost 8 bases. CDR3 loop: CASSGLAGVDEQFF. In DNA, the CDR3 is TGTGCCAGCAGTGGACTAGCGGGAGTCGATGAGCAGTTCTTC.

The CDR3 nucleotides read TGTGCCAGCAGCTTAGTTTCGGGACAGCATTTTTGGGATACGCAGTATTTT. Its translation is CASSLVSGQHFWDTQYF. J is TRBJ2-3 and V is TRBV7-9; 7 bases match TRBD1. Germline trimming cut 1 base from V and 6 bases from J; bases unmatched to any gene: 13. The CDR3 loop spans 17 amino acids. CDR1 and CDR2 (germline): SEHNR, FQNEAQ (reference sequence).

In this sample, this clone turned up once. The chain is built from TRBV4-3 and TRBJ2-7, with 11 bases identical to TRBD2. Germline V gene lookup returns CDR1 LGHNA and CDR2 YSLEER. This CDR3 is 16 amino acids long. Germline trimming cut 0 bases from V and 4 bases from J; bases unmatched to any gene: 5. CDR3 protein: CASSQDSLAGGYEQYF. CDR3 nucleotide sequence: TGCGCCAGCAGCCAAGATAGCCTAGCGGGGGGATACGAGCAGTACTTC.

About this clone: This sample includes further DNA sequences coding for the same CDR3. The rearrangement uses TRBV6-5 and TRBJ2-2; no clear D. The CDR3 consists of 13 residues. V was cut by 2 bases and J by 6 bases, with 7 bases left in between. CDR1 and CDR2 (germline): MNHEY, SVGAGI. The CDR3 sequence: CASSYRVSGELFF. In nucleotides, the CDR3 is TGTGCCAGCAGTTACCGGGTCTCCGGGGAGCTGTTTTTT.

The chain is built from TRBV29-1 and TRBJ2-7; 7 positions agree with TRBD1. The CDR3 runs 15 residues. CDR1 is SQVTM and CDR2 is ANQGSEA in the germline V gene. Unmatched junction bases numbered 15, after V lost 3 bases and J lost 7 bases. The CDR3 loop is CSVEDPLTGVWEQYF. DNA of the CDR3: TGCAGCGTTGAGGACCCCCTAACAGGGGTTTGGGAGCAGTACTTC.